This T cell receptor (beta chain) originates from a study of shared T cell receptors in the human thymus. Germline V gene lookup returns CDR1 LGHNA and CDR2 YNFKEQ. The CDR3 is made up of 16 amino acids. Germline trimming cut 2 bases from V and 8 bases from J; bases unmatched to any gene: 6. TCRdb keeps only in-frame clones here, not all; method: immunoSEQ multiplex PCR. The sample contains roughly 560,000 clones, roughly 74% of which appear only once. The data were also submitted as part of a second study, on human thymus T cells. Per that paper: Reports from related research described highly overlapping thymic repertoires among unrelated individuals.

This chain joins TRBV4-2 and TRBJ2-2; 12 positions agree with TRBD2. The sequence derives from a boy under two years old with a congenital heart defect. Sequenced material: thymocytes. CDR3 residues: CASSQPGLAGWGELFF. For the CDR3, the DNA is TGTGCCAGCAGCCAACCCGGACTAGCGGGATGGGGGGAGCTGTTTTTT.